This T cell receptor beta chain was sequenced during a study of blood T cell repertoires in COVID-19. Across the whole study: From the United States, Italy and Spain came samples of acute and convalescent COVID-19.

The CDR3 runs to 14 residues. The germline V gene has CDR1 MDHEN and CDR2 SYDVKM. V lost 4 bases and J lost 0, with 8 bases in between. The protocol was immunoSEQ multiplex PCR, while the TCRdb copy is restricted to in-frame clones and leaves out a portion. This sample carries around 220,000 clones, around 85% of them seen once, and the ten largest clones take 2% to 2.5%. The clonotype comes from a woman in her forties or fifties with acute or convalescent COVID-19. Sequencing was done on a sample of peripheral blood. The rearrangement links TRBV28 to TRBJ2-3; maybe TRBD2 (6 bases). The CDR3 coding sequence is TGTGCCAGCAGTTCTAGCGCGAGCACAGATACGCAGTATTTT. It yields the protein CASSSSASTDTQYF.